The rows below give T cell receptor beta chains drawn from one sample of a study of CD8 T cells in Susac syndrome. Each CDR3 protein is one row after TCRdb ran MiXCR on the immunoSEQ multiplex PCR reads. The profile covers hundreds of thousands of distinct CDR3 sequences, with roughly 95% appearing a single time and less than 0.11% taken by the ten largest. Sequences were obtained from CD4+ T cells from PBMCs. The receptors originated from a human donor with Susac syndrome. The conserved cysteine and the conserved F or W are not part of the CDR3 here.

>TRBV9|TRBJ2-7|12
ASSVGGLPYEQY
>TRBV30|TRBJ1-5|12
AWSRGRPNQPQH
>TRBV3-1|TRBJ2-3|10
ASSQAQVVQY
>TRBV12-3/TRBV12-4|TRBJ2-2|12
ASSLRPNTGELF
>TRBV7-3|TRBJ2-7|14
ASSLRGQPPRNEQY
>TRBV20-1|TRBJ1-1|13
SAPSERGWQTEAF
>TRBV30|TRBJ1-3|13
AWSERAFSGNTIY
>TRBV7-3|TRBJ2-2|13
ASSLDGRAPGELF
>TRBV7-9|TRBJ2-3|10
ASRISADTQY
>TRBV28|TRBJ2-7|13
ASSWTGISSYEQY
>TRBV13|TRBJ2-5|13
ASSGREGLSETQY
>TRBV28|TRBJ2-4|13
ASSLWDREKNIQY
>TRBV18|TRBJ1-2|12
ASSPRSGDYGYT
>TRBV20-1|TRBJ1-1|12
SASQLPDNTEAF
>TRBV3-1|TRBJ1-1|10
ASSQRQGKAF
>TRBV27|TRBJ1-3|11
ASGTISGNTIY
>TRBV7-9|TRBJ2-1|10
ASSPWGNEQF
>TRBV19|TRBJ2-7|12
ASGPMRSSYEQY
>TRBV20-1|TRBJ1-1|12
SARHTLMNTEAF
>TRBV29-1|TRBJ2-5|11
SVSLSGVETQY
>TRBV29-1|TRBJ2-3|11
SVNGRSTDTQY
>TRBV5-1|TRBJ2-3|11
ASSSPFVDTQY
>TRBV5-6|TRBJ1-1|11
ASSPRPHTEAF
>TRBV4-1|TRBJ2-7|16
ASSQDPTRGPYSYEQY
>TRBV20-1|TRBJ2-7|10
SAEGRLYEQY
>TRBV29-1|TRBJ2-1|12
SSAKSGLNNEQF
>TRBV4-1|TRBJ1-5|12
ASRRTGGGQPQH
>TRBV21-1|TRBJ2-5|17
ASSFGGLAGPSYQETQY
>TRBV6-1|TRBJ2-3|15
ASSPIGGGRVADTQY
>TRBV12-5|TRBJ1-2|9
ASGHNQGYT
>TRBV29-1|TRBJ1-2|12
SVLGDRSMGGYT
>TRBV24-1|TRBJ2-2|10
ATSIFTGELF
>TRBV28|TRBJ2-7|12
ASSLGTSYVEQY
>TRBV27|TRBJ1-4|12
ASSHRDSREKLF
>TRBV20-1|TRBJ2-3|11
SARGGRTDTQY
>TRBV20-1|TRBJ2-1|9
SASRSDEQF
>TRBV28|TRBJ2-1|12
ASSSGGSDNEQF
>TRBV19|TRBJ1-5|15
ASSNDREQGSNQPQH
>TRBV28|TRBJ2-3|13
ASSLSHTPQGSQY
>TRBV20-1|TRBJ2-1|11
SARESAVNEQF
>TRBV20-1|TRBJ1-1|13
SAYREKTLNTEAF
>TRBV14|TRBJ2-1|10
ASSHTRYEQF
>TRBV29-1|TRBJ2-4|11
SAGTSAKNIQY
>TRBV5-4|TRBJ2-5|10
AISPVGETQY
>TRBV2|TRBJ2-5|12
ASNRRDLQETQY
>TRBV13|TRBJ2-1|10
ASSETSGKQF
>TRBV12-3/TRBV12-4|TRBJ2-1|11
ASCSGYYNEQF
>TRBV18|TRBJ1-4|11
ASSSGQGEKLF
>TRBV12-3/TRBV12-4|TRBJ1-5|12
ASRRTGGVQPQH
>TRBV12-3/TRBV12-4|TRBJ2-7|11
ASTWRNTYEQY
>TRBV19|TRBJ2-5|11
ASSILGAETQY
>TRBV15|TRBJ2-4|12
ATSQILAKNIQY
>TRBV18|TRBJ2-5|13
ASSPLQLEQETQY
>TRBV2|TRBJ1-5|11
ASMKGGDQPQH
>TRBV20-1|TRBJ2-7|9
SARESYEQY
>TRBV19|TRBJ1-5|11
ASRGLSNQPQH
>TRBV5-1|TRBJ2-2|17
ASTIAGTGVVRNTGELF
>TRBV30|TRBJ2-7|12
AWSVQEQGYEQY
>TRBV4-1|TRBJ1-2|17
ASSQEPSQSKGGNYGYT
>TRBV4-1|TRBJ2-5|13
ASSEAALRVETQY